These 25 T cell receptor beta chains originate from one sample sequenced in a study of T cell changes during pregnancy in multiple sclerosis (dated by TCRdb to between 2019 and 2020). Libraries were constructed by the immunoSEQ multiplex PCR assay. TCRdb obtained this table from immuneACCESS and retained in-frame rearrangements with V and J assigned. These tables miss some clones; where compared with another copy, unresolved V genes account for less than half of the shortfall, and the remainder is unexplained. The sample table shows fewer than 55,000 clones, and 85% to 90% are seen once. 5% to 6.5% of the sample goes to the ten largest clones. The source was peripheral blood, collected after pregnancy. The receptors were sampled from a female donor in good health, enrolled as a control in a pregnancy study.

The chain has TRBV10-3 and TRBJ2-7, with D perhaps TRBD1 (6 bases). V was pared by 7 bases and J by 4 bases, with 17 bases between. Germline V gene data show CDR1 as ENHRY and CDR2 as SYGVKD. CDR3 length equals 14 residues. CDR3 in amino acids: CAITQGSHDYEQYF. The CDR3 bases are TGTGCCATCACACAGGGATCTCATGATTACGAGCAGTACTTC.

This clone was seen more than once but under ten times. V gene TRBV19 combines with J gene TRBJ1-3, with 8 positions matching TRBD1. This CDR3 region has 14 residues. Germline V CDR1 and CDR2: LNHDA, SQIVND (reference sequence). V shed 7 bases and J 16 bases; nucleotides not matched to a gene: 18. Here the CDR3 reads CASIASFPGGESYF. Written as DNA, the CDR3 is TGTGCCAGTATCGCCTCCTTTCCAGGGGGCGAGTCGTATTTT.

This chain uses TRBV2 with TRBJ1-1; TRBD1 aligns across 8 bases. There are 15 residues in the CDR3. The germline V gene has CDR1 SNHLY and CDR2 FYNNEI. J gave up 5 bases and V 7 bases, and 12 bases lay outside the gene matches. This CDR3 reads CASNERTGRGTEAFF. The CDR3 DNA reads as TGTGCCAGCAACGAACGGACAGGGAGAGGGACTGAAGCTTTCTTT.

V usage is TRBV6-5 and J usage is TRBJ1-2; D is unresolved. The germline V gene encodes CDR1 MNHEY and CDR2 SVGAGI. V lost 0 bases and J lost 1, with 12 bases in between. The CDR3 totals 16 residues. The chain's CDR3 is CASSYSSYSFNYGYTF. The CDR3 DNA reads TGTGCCAGCAGTTACTCGTCTTACAGCTTTAACTATGGCTACACCTTC.

This rearrangement joins TRBV27 to TRBJ1-2; tentatively, D is TRBD1 (5 bases). V was clipped by 0 bases and J by 1 base, with 9 bases between them. This CDR3 region has 15 residues. Germline V CDR1 and CDR2: MNHEY, SMNVEV (reference sequence). The DNA of the CDR3 is TGTGCCAGCAGTTTATCGGGGGGGGTTAACTATGGCTACACCTTC. Amino acids: CASSLSGGVNYGYTF.

The chain has TRBV6-1 and TRBJ1-1; 7 nucleotides line up with TRBD1. Germline V gene sequence: CDR1 MNHNS, CDR2 SASEGT. The CDR3 loop spans 13 amino acids. V dropped 3 bases and J dropped 5; count of bases not matched to a gene: 3. CDR3 sequence reads: CASSETGRTEAFF. CDR3 in DNA: TGTGCCAGCAGTGAGACAGGGAGGACTGAAGCTTTCTTT.

In its sample, this clone was seen once. The chain carries TRBV5-1 and TRBJ2-1; 10 positions agree with TRBD1. Looked up from germline, CDR1 is SGHRS and CDR2 is YFSETQ. This CDR3 contains 16 residues. V shed 0 bases, J shed 8 bases, and the junction held 8 bases outside the gene matches. The CDR3 nucleotides read TGCGCCAGCAGCTTGGACCGACAGGGGGCAGGAGATGAGCAGTTCTTC. Translation: CASSLDRQGAGDEQFF.

The rearrangement uses TRBV11-3 and TRBJ2-3; 12 bases are a match to TRBD2. Germline trimming cut 0 bases from V and 0 bases from J; bases unmatched to any gene: 10. Germline-derived CDR1 and CDR2 are SGHNT and YENEEA. The CDR3 contains 20 residues. This chain's CDR3 is CASSLEGRTSGTLSTDTQYF. The CDR3 DNA is TGTGCCAGCAGCTTAGAGGGAAGGACTAGCGGGACCCTTAGCACAGATACGCAGTATTTT.

CDR3 nucleotide sequence: TGTGCCAGCAGAACAGGGGCTGAGGGTCAGCCCCAGCATTTT. Protein: CASRTGAEGQPQHF. The chain couples TRBV6-5 to TRBJ1-5; 7 bases are a match to TRBD1. Germline V gene sequence: CDR1 MNHEY, CDR2 SVGAGI. Trimming cost V 6 bases and J 6 bases; bases outside gene matches: 8. The CDR3 has 14 amino acids.

This chain links TRBV23-1 with TRBJ2-1; 7 bases are a match to TRBD1. TRBV23-1 is placed among ORFs of uncertain function. CDR3 length: 16 amino acids. V dropped 3 bases and J dropped 6; count of bases not matched to a gene: 11. CDR3 sequence: CASSHDRDRNFNEQFF. CDR3 DNA: TGCGCCAGCAGTCATGACCGGGACAGAAATTTCAATGAGCAGTTCTTC.

V gene TRBV28 combines with J gene TRBJ2-7; TRBD1 might be the D (6 bases). The CDR3 has 15 residues. V lost 4 bases and J 2 bases, leaving 15 bases between the germline ends. The germline V gene has CDR1 MDHEN and CDR2 SYDVKM. The DNA for the CDR3 is TGTGCCAGCAGTTCCCCGGGTACAGGGCCCTACGAGCAGTACTTC. This encodes CASSSPGTGPYEQYF. Filled out from reference TRBV28 and TRBJ2-7, the complete variable domain reads DVKVTQSSRYLVKRTGEKVFLECVQDMDHENMFWYRQDPGLGLRLIYFSYDVKMKEKGDIPEGYSVSREKKERFSLILESASTNQTSMYLCASSSPGTGPYEQYFGPGTRLTVT.

The V and J genes are TRBV9 and TRBJ1-6; TRBD1 agrees at 9 bases. The ends lost 3 bases at V and 0 bases at J; junction bases unmatched: 4. The germline gives CDR1 SGDLS, CDR2 YYNGEE. CDR3 length: 17 amino acids. CDR3: CASSAGQGSSYNSPLHF. The CDR3 DNA follows: TGTGCCAGCAGCGCCGGACAGGGGAGCTCCTATAATTCACCCCTCCACTTT.

The gene calls are TRBV19 and TRBJ2-3; 8 bases map to TRBD1. The CDR3 spans 16 residues. Germline trimming cut 1 base from V and 5 bases from J; bases unmatched to any gene: 8. CDR1 LNHDA and CDR2 SQIVND come from the germline V gene (reference sequence). As DNA, the CDR3 is TGTGCCAGTAGTATAGGACGCAGGGGGCTCGGAGATACGCAGTATTTT. As protein: CASSIGRRGLGDTQYF.

The J gene is TRBJ2-5, the V gene TRBV28, with 7 bases lining up with TRBD2. The V gene's germline CDR1 is MDHEN and CDR2 SYDVKM. Trimming cost V 5 bases and J 5 bases; bases outside gene matches: 11. The CDR3 is 15 residues long. The CDR3 DNA sequence: TGTGCCAGCAGTCCCCGACTAGCCAGAAGGGAGACCCAGTACTTC. It yields the protein CASSPRLARRETQYF.

The chain combines TRBV7-9 with TRBJ1-1; no definite D call. CDR3 length equals 15 residues. Deletions cut 2 bases from V and 4 bases from J, with 14 bases between. Looked up from germline, CDR1 is SEHNR and CDR2 is FQNEAQ (reference sequence). The CDR3 DNA is TGTGCCAGCAGCTTACCTCGGGTCTCGGCCACTGAAGCTTTCTTT. Translation: CASSLPRVSATEAFF.

This sequence joins TRBV7-8 and TRBJ1-1; D is perhaps TRBD1 (5 bases). The germline V gene encodes CDR1 SGHVS and CDR2 FQNEAQ. The CDR3 spans 15 residues. V lost 5 bases to trimming and J lost 4 bases, with 17 bases between them. As DNA, the CDR3 is TGTGCCAGCAGCCCTAGTCGACAGCGGGGCACTGAAGCTTTCTTT. Its translation is CASSPSRQRGTEAFF.

The CDR3 DNA follows: TGTGCCAGCAGTTCCTCAATGACAGGGTTGGTCTACAATGAGCAGTTCTTC. Encoded protein: CASSSSMTGLVYNEQFF. V usage is TRBV27 and J usage is TRBJ2-1; 7 bases match TRBD1. The CDR3 loop spans 17 amino acids. With 4 bases clipped from V and 3 bases from J, the junction kept 12 bases outside the gene matches. Germline V gives CDR1 MNHEY, CDR2 SMNVEV (reference sequence).

V and J are TRBV7-9 and TRBJ2-1, with D tentatively TRBD1 (5 bases). This CDR3 comprises 15 residues. CDR1 and CDR2 from the germline V gene are SEHNR and FQNEAQ (reference sequence). Trimming stripped 7 bases from V and 2 bases from J, with 15 bases between. The CDR3 sequence: CASTPRTSPYNEQFF. The CDR3 nucleotides read TGTGCCAGCACCCCGAGGACAAGTCCCTACAATGAGCAGTTCTTC. Together with reference TRBV7-9 and TRBJ2-1, the CDR3 gives the full variable domain: DTGVSQNPRHKITKRGQNVTFRCDPISEHNRLYWYRQTLGQGPEFLTYFQNEAQLEKSRLLSDRFSAERPKGSFSTLEIQRTEQGDSAMYLCASTPRTSPYNEQFFGPGTRLTVL.

This clone appeared once. The genes are TRBV7-2 and TRBJ2-5; 7 nucleotides line up with TRBD1. V trimming: 4 bases; J trimming: 2 bases; junction bases outside the gene matches: 7. CDR3 size: 15 residues. CDR1 and CDR2 (germline): SGHTA, FQGNSA. The chain's CDR3 is CASSSPKGQQETQYF. As DNA, the CDR3 is TGTGCCAGCAGCTCACCCAAGGGACAGCAAGAGACCCAGTACTTC.

The V call is TRBV11-2, the J call TRBJ2-5; 11 nucleotides align to TRBD2. Unmatched junction bases numbered 10, after V lost 2 bases and J lost 2 bases. The CDR3 consists of 18 residues. The germline CDR1 and CDR2 sequences are SGHAT and FQNNGV. The CDR3 DNA follows: TGTGCCAGCAGCTTATTGTCGGGACTAGCGGCATTTCAAGAGACCCAGTACTTC. It specifies CASSLLSGLAAFQETQYF.

The rearrangement uses TRBV7-8 and TRBJ1-5; weak D call: TRBD1 (6 bases). The CDR3 runs to 13 residues. Germline CDR1 SGHVS, CDR2 FQNEAQ. Between the trimmed V and J ends, which lost 1 base and 5 bases, there was a span of 6 bases. CDR3 loop: CASSLGGHQPQHF. Written as DNA, the CDR3 is TGTGCCAGCAGCTTAGGGGGGCATCAGCCCCAGCATTTT.

The chain is built from TRBV28 and TRBJ1-6, with 9 bases aligning to TRBD1. The germline V gene has CDR1 MDHEN and CDR2 SYDVKM. J was trimmed by 5 bases and V by 2 bases; bases with no gene match: 7. The CDR3 has 17 amino acids. The CDR3 nucleotides read TGTGCCAGCAGTTTAAGGGGACAGGGAATTCATAATTCACCCCTCCACTTT. It codes for CASSLRGQGIHNSPLHF.

The V and J genes are TRBV27 and TRBJ1-2; TRBD1 aligns across 9 bases. V shed 3 bases and J 0 bases; nucleotides not matched to a gene: 11. CDR3 length: 18 amino acids. CDR1 and CDR2 from the germline V gene are MNHEY and SMNVEV (reference sequence). CDR3 nucleotide sequence: TGTGCCAGCAGTTTCCACAGGGGGCTCCGGTCGGCTAACTATGGCTACACCTTC. This translates into CASSFHRGLRSANYGYTF.

This chain uses TRBV10-3 with TRBJ1-1; a weak D match, TRBD1 (5 bases). Germline V gene data show CDR1 as ENHRY and CDR2 as SYGVKD. V was clipped by 4 bases and J by 6 bases, with 15 bases between them. The CDR3 has 14 amino acids. DNA of the CDR3: TGTGCCATCAGTGGAGGACCGGAGGGGTCTGAAGCTTTCTTT. Translation gives CAISGGPEGSEAFF.

V and J are TRBV5-1 and TRBJ1-4; D gene unclear. Trimming took off 4 bases at V and 1 base at J, with 14 bases between the two ends. CDR1 SGHRS and CDR2 YFSETQ come from the germline V gene. The CDR3 is 16 amino acids. CDR3 DNA: TGCGCCAGCAGCCTTCAATCCCCAGGAACTAATGAAAAACTGTTTTTT. Translating it yields CASSLQSPGTNEKLFF.